Shown below are 2 T cell receptor beta chains from a single sample sequenced in a study of human T cells and chemical hapten exposure. TCRdb reanalysed the RACE reads using MiXCR and keeps one entry per CDR3 protein. The sample includes roughly 180,000 distinct CDR3 sequences, about a fifth of them seen just once. Noted time point: patch test 1, 2 weeks after DPC sensitization. The sample's treatment: therapeutic diphenylcyclopropenone sensitization with weekly scalp DPC. The input for sequencing was whole blood, taken in connection with sensitization to the hapten diphenylcyclopropenone (DPC). These receptors were obtained from a woman aged 45-59 years with alopecia areata. Some clones in this sample may be carry-over from other donors' samples.

This clonotype has a handful of counts. V gene TRBV5-1 combines with J gene TRBJ2-3; 14 nucleotides align to TRBD2. Germline trimming cut 4 bases from V and 4 bases from J; bases unmatched to any gene: 5. Germline CDR1 SGHRS, CDR2 YFSETQ. There are 16 residues in the CDR3. The CDR3 is CASSAGLAGAADTQYF. The CDR3 DNA sequence: TGCGCCAGCAGCGCGGGACTAGCGGGAGCAGCAGATACGCAGTATTTT.

The genes are TRBV3-1 and TRBJ2-7; no clear D gene. This CDR3 region has 14 residues. CDR1 is LGHDT, CDR2 YNNKEL, per germline (reference sequence). Trimming stripped 5 bases from V and 4 bases from J, with 15 bases between. The CDR3 reads CASSSDIRRYEQYF. CDR3 DNA: TGTGCCAGCAGCAGCGACATAAGGAGATACGAGCAGTACTTC.